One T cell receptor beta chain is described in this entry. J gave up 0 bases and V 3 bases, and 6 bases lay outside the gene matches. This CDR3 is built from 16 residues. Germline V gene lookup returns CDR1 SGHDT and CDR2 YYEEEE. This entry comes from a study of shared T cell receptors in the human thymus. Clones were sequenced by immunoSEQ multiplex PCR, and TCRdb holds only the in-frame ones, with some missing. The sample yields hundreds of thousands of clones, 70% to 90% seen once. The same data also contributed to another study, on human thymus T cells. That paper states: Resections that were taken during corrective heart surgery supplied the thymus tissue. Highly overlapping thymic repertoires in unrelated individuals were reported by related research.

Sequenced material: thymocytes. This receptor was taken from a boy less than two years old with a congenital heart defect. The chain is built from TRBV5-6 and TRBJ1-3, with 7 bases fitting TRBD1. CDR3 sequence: CASSWKDRTSGNTIYF. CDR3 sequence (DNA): TGTGCCAGCAGCTGGAAGGACAGGACCTCTGGAAACACCATATATTTT.